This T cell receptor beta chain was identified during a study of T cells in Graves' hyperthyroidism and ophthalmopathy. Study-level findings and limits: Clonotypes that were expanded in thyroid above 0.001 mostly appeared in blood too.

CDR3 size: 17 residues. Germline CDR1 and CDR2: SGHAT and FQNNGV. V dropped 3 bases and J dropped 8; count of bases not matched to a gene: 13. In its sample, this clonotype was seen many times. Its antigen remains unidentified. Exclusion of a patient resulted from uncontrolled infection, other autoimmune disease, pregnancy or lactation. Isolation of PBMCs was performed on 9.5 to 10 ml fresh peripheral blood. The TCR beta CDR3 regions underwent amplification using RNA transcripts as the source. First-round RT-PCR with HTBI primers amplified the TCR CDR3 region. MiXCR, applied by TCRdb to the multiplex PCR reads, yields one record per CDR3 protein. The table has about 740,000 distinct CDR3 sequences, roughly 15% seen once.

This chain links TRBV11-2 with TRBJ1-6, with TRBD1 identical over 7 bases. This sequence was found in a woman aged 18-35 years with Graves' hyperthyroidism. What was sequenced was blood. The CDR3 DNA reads TGTGCCAGCAGCTTGCACAGACCGGGACAGCCTGATTCACCCCTCCACTTT. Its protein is CASSLHRPGQPDSPLHF.